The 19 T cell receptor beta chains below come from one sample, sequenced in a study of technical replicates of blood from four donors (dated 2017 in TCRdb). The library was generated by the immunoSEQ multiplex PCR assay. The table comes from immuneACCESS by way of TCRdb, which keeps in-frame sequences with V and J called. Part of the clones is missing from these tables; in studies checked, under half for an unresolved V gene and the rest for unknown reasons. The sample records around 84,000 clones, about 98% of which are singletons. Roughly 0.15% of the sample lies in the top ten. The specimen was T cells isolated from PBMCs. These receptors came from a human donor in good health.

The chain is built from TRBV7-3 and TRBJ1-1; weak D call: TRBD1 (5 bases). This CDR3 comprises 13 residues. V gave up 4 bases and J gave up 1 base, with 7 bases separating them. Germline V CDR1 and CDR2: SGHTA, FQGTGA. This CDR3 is CASSSRGNTEAFF. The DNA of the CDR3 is TGTGCCAGCAGCTCAAGGGGGAACACTGAAGCTTTCTTT.

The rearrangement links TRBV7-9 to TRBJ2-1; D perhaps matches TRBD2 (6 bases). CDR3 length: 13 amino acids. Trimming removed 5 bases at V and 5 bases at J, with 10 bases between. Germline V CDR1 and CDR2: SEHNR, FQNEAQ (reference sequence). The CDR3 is CASSPAGHNEQFF. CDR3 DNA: TGTGCCAGCAGCCCGGCGGGGCACAATGAGCAGTTCTTC.

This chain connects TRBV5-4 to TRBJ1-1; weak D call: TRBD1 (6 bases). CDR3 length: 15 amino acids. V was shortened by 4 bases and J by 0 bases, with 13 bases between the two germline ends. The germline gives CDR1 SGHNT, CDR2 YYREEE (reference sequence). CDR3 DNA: TGTGCCAGCAGCCGAGGGGGTTACTTGAACACTGAAGCTTTCTTT. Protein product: CASSRGGYLNTEAFF.

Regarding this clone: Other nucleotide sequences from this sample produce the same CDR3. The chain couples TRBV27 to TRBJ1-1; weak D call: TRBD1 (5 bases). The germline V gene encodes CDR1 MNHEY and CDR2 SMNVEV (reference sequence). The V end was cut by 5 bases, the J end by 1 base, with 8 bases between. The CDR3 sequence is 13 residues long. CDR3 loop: CASSLQGNTEAFF. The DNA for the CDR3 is TGTGCCAGCAGTCTCCAGGGGAACACTGAAGCTTTCTTT.

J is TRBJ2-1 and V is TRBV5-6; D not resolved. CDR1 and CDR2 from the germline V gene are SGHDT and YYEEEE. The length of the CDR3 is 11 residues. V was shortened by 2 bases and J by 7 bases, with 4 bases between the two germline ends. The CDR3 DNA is TGTGCCAGCAGCTTATTAAATGAGCAGTTCTTC. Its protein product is CASSLLNEQFF.

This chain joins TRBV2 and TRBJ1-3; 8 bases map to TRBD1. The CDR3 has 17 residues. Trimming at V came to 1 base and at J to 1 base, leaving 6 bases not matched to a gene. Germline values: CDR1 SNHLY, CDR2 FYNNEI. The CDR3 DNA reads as TGTGCCAGCAGTGAAGGACAGGGGTTGAGATCTGGAAACACCATATATTTT. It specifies CASSEGQGLRSGNTIYF. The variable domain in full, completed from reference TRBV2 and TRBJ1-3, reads EPEVTQTPSHQVTQMGQEVILRCVPISNHLYFYWYRQILGQKVEFLVSFYNNEISEKSEIFDDQFSVERPDGSNFTLKIRSTKLEDSAMYFCASSEGQGLRSGNTIYFGEGSWLTVV.

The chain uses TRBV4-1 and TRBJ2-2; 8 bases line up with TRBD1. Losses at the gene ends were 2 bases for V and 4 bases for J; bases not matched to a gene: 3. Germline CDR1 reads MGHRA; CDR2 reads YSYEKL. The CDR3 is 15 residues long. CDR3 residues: CASSQWTGSTGELFF. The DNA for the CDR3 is TGCGCCAGCAGCCAATGGACAGGGTCCACCGGGGAGCTGTTTTTT.

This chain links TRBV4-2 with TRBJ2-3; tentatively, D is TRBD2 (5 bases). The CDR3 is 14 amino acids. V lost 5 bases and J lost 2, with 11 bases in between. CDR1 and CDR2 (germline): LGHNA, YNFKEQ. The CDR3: CASSSERVTDTQYF. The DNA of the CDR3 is TGTGCCAGCAGCTCCGAGAGGGTCACAGATACGCAGTATTTT.

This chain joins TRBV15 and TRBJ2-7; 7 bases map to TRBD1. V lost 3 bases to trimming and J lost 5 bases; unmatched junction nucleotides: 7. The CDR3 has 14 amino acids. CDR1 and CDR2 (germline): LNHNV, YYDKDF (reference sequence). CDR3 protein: CATSRDDRDHEQYF. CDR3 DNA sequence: TGTGCCACCAGCAGGGATGACAGGGACCACGAGCAGTACTTC.

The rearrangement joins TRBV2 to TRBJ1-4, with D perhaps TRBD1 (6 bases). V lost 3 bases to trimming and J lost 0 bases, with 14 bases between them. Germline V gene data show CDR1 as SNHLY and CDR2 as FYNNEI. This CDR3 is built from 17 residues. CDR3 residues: CASSDHRQVATNEKLFF. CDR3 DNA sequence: TGTGCCAGCAGTGACCACAGACAGGTCGCAACTAATGAAAAACTGTTTTTT.

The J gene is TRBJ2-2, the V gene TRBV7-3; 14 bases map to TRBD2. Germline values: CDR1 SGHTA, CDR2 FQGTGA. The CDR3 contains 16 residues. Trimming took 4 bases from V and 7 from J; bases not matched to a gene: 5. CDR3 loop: CASSSLTSGGVGELFF. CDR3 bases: TGTGCCAGCAGCTCGCTGACTAGCGGGGGGGTCGGGGAGCTGTTTTTT.

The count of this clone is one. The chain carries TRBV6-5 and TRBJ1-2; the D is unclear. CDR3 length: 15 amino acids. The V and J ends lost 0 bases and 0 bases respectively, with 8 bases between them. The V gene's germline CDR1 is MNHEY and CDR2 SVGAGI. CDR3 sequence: CASSYSPTTNYGYTF. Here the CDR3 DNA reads TGTGCCAGCAGTTACTCCCCCACAACTAACTATGGCTACACCTTC.

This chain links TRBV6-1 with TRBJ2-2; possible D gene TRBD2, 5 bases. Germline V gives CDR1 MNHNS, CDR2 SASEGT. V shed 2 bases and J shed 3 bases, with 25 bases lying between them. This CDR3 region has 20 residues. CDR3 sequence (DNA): TGTGCCAGCAGTGAATTTTTTTCGGGGTACAGAAGAACCGACACCGGGGAGCTGTTTTTT. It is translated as CASSEFFSGYRRTDTGELFF.

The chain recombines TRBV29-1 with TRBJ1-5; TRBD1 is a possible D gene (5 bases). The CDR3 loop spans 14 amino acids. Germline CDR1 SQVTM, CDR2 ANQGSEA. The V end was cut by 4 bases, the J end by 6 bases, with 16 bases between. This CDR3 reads CSVGTGRGGQPQHF. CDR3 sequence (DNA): TGCAGCGTTGGGACCGGGCGCGGGGGTCAGCCCCAGCATTTT.

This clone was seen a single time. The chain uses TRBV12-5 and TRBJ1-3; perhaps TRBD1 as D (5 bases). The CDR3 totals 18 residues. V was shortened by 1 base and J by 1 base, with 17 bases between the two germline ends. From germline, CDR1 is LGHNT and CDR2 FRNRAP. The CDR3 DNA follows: TGTGCTAGTGGTTTGGCCCTCCAGGGTCGATTTTCTGGAAACACCATATATTTT. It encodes CASGLALQGRFSGNTIYF.

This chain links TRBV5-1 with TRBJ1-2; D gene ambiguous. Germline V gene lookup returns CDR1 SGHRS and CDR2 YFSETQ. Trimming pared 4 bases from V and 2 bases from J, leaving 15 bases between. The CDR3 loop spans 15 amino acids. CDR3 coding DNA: TGCGCCAGCAGCGGAGACCCTTTATCGAACTATGGCTACACCTTC. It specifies CASSGDPLSNYGYTF.

DNA of the CDR3: TGTGCCAGCAGTCCTTATAGCGGGAGGGGTTTCTCCTACGAGCAGTACTTC. It translates to CASSPYSGRGFSYEQYF. The chain joins TRBV27 to TRBJ2-7, with 11 bases fitting TRBD2. The germline V gene has CDR1 MNHEY and CDR2 SMNVEV (reference sequence). The CDR3 length is 17 residues. V was pared by 5 bases and J by 0 bases, with 9 bases of the junction left unmatched.

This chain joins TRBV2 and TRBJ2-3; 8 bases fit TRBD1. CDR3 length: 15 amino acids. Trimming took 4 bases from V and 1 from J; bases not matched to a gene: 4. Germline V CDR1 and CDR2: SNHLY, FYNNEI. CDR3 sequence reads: CASSVLQGGTDTQYF. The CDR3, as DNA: TGTGCCAGCAGTGTATTACAGGGGGGCACAGATACGCAGTATTTT.

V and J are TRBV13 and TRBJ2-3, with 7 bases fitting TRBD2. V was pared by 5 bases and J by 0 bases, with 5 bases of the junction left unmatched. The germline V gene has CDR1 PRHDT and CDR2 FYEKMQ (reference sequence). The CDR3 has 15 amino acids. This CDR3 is CASSLLAGSTDTQYF. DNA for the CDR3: TGTGCCAGCAGCCTATTAGCGGGTAGCACAGATACGCAGTATTTT.